This paragraph covers one T cell receptor beta chain sequence. Its target is not known. The entry originates in a study of T cell responses to AZD1222 COVID-19 vaccine. In the study overall: Recipients boosted at about 4 weeks or about 12 weeks are pooled.

General study points: Of spike-specific TCRs, nearly half reportedly target regions left unmutated in variants. In a largely white British group with more females than males, clonal diversity was possibly underestimated. Mapped onto spike, vaccine-associated CD4 TCRs spanned it and were dominant at 160-218 and 743-854.

CDR1 and CDR2 from the germline V gene are SGHDT and YYEEEE. Trimming removed 0 bases from V and 4 bases from J, with 10 bases in between. The CDR3 has 14 residues. Only in-frame clones appear in the TCRdb table, and some are missing; sequencing was by immunoSEQ multiplex PCR. This repertoire shows tens of thousands of clones, about nine tenths found once; its top ten account for 2.2%. Sequences were derived from peripheral blood, sampled on day 0 of AZD1222 vaccination. V usage is TRBV5-6 and J usage is TRBJ1-2; perhaps TRBD1 as D (5 bases). The TCR sequence derives from an adult in good health. The CDR3 protein is CASSLVGRAYGYTF. The CDR3 DNA reads TGTGCCAGCAGCTTGGTAGGCAGGGCCTATGGCTACACCTTC.